The rows below give T cell receptor beta chains drawn from one sample of a study of OX40 agonist ivuxolimab in advanced cancers. Assay used: immunoSEQ multiplex PCR; TCRdb lists only in-frame clones, some missing. The sample holds about 82,000 clones, approximately 87% seen once. The starting material was CD4+ or CD8+ T cells sorted from blood, obtained in a trial of the OX40 agonist ivuxolimab. These receptors originate from an adult with an advanced solid tumor such as melanoma, head and neck, liver or kidney cancer. The CDR3 runs from the conserved cysteine through the conserved F or W. D genes are given only for firm matches. Clone sizes are given selectively: once, few, many, or a class where the clone is expanded.

clone_size d_call j_call v_call cdr3_aa cdr3_nt
. . TRBJ1-1 TRBV12-5 CASGLIPGFTEAFF TGTGCTAGTGGTTTGATCCCCGGGTTCACTGAAGCTTTCTTT
. TRBD1 TRBJ2-7 TRBV4-3 CASSSRQGSYEQYF TGCGCCAGCAGCTCACGACAGGGATCCTACGAGCAGTACTTC
. . TRBJ2-7 TRBV29-1 CSVGGGSGTAGREQYF TGCAGCGTTGGGGGTGGGTCCGGGACAGCGGGTCGCGAGCAGTACTTC
once TRBD1 TRBJ2-5 TRBV7-3 CASSLFRTGGLETQYF TGTGCCAGCAGCCTCTTTAGGACAGGGGGCCTAGAGACCCAGTACTTC
. TRBD1 TRBJ1-2 TRBV18 CASSPSRGQGYGYTF TGTGCCAGCTCACCGTCGAGGGGACAGGGATATGGCTACACCTTC
. . TRBJ2-4 TRBV5-4 CASSTSWTGGKNIQYF TGTGCCAGCAGCACCTCCTGGACCGGAGGCAAAAACATTCAGTACTTC
. . TRBJ1-5 TRBV10-3 CAISAQTGNQPQHF TGTGCCATCAGTGCCCAAACGGGCAATCAGCCCCAGCATTTT
. . TRBJ2-5 TRBV7-9 CASSGGSWGETQYF TGTGCCAGCAGTGGGGGGAGCTGGGGAGAGACCCAGTACTTC
. TRBD2 TRBJ2-3 TRBV6-5 CASSSTSGDLDTQYF TGTGCCAGCAGTTCAACTAGCGGGGATTTGGATACGCAGTATTTT
. . TRBJ2-2 TRBV7-3 CASSRMDAGELFF TGTGCCAGCAGCCGAATGGACGCCGGGGAGCTGTTTTTT
few . TRBJ2-3 TRBV11-2 CASSLSGSTDTQYF TGTGCCAGCAGCTTATCAGGGAGCACAGATACGCAGTATTTT
. . TRBJ1-5 TRBV19 CASRPGQPSNQPQHF TGTGCCAGTAGACCCGGACAACCTAGCAATCAGCCCCAGCATTTT
few . TRBJ2-7 TRBV7-2 CASSFDSWEPEQYF TGTGCCAGCAGCTTCGATTCCTGGGAACCCGAGCAGTACTTC
. . TRBJ1-6 TRBV7-8 CASSLWREPFNSPLHF TGTGCCAGCAGCTTATGGCGGGAACCCTTCAATTCACCCCTCCACTTT